What follows describes a single T cell receptor beta chain. Its specificity is not known. In making TCR beta libraries, quantitative 5'-RACE with molecular barcodes was used. TCRdb independently ran MiXCR on the 5' RACE reads; one entry per CDR3 protein. The sample yields about 360,000 distinct CDR3 sequences, roughly 20% seen once. The sample belongs to a study of CD8 T cells in ankylosing spondylitis. Study-level findings and limits: Among TCR beta sequences, a motif of about 8 highly homologous variants appeared characteristic of ankylosing spondylitis blood. Disease-linked clones reportedly showed significant enrichment in matched ankylosing spondylitis synovial fluid.

This CDR3 has 15 amino acids. The germline CDR1 and CDR2 sequences are LGHDT and YNNKEL (reference sequence). V dropped 4 bases and J dropped 8; count of bases not matched to a gene: 7. The chain carries TRBV3-1 and TRBJ2-2, with 10 bases lining up with TRBD1. The clonotype originates from a male donor with ankylosing spondylitis or in good health (not recorded which). The sample was blood, either unsorted or a sorted T cell fraction (not recorded which). CDR3 sequence reads: CASSRPGQGQGELFF. CDR3 nucleotides: TGTGCCAGCAGCCGCCCGGGACAGGGGCAGGGGGAGCTGTTTTTT.